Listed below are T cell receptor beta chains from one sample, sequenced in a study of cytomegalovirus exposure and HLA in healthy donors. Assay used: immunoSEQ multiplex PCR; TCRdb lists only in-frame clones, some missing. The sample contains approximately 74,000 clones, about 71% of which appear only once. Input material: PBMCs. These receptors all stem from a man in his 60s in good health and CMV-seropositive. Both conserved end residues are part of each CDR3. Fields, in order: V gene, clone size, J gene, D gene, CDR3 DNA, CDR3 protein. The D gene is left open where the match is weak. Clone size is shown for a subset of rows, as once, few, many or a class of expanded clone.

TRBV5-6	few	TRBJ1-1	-	TGTGCCAGCAGCTTGGAGAGAACGGAAGCTTTCTTT	CASSLERTEAFF
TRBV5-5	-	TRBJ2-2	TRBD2	TGTGCCATCAGCCCGGGAGGGGGGAACACCGGGGAGCTGTTTTTT	CAISPGGGNTGELFF
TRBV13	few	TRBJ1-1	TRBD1	TGTGCCAGCAGCTTACAGTCGGGACAGCCTAACACTGAAGCTTTCTTT	CASSLQSGQPNTEAFF
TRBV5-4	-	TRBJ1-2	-	TGTGCCAGCAGCGGGGGGAGGGAGCTTGGCTACACCTTC	CASSGGRELGYTF
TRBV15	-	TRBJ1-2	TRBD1	TGTGCCACCAGCAGAAGGGACAGCTATGGCTACACCTTC	CATSRRDSYGYTF
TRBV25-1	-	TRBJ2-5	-	TGTGCCAGCAGGGCGAGCGGGTCCAAAGAGACCCAGTACTTC	CASRASGSKETQYF
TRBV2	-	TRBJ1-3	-	TGTGCCAGCAGTGAAGAGATCGGTGGAAACACCATATATTTT	CASSEEIGGNTIYF
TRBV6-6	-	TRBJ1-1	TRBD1	TGTGCCAGCAGGGCGACAGGGCCCAACACTGAAGCTTTCTTT	CASRATGPNTEAFF
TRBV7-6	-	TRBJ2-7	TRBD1	TGTGCCAGCAGCTTAGCTGAGACAGGGTGGTCCGAAGGTCGGACCTGCGAGCAGTACTTC	CASSLAETGWSEGRTCEQYF
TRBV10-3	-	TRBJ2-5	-	TGTGCCATCAGTGAGTCGATGGACTGGGAGAAGACCCAGTACTTC	CAISESMDWEKTQYF
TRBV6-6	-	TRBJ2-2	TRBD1	TGTGCCAGCAGCAGTCCCTGGACAGGGAACACCGGGGAGCTGTTTTTT	CASSSPWTGNTGELFF
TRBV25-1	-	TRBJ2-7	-	TGTGCCAGCAGTGAACCCGGGACATCGTCCTACGAGCAGTACTTC	CASSEPGTSSYEQYF
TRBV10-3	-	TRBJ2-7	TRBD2	TGTGCCATCAGCGGACATACCCTTGGGGGGGACGAGCAGTACTTC	CAISGHTLGGDEQYF
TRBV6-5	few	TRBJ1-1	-	TGTGCCAGCAGTTACGGCGGAGGCTCGAACACTGAAGCTTTCTTT	CASSYGGGSNTEAFF
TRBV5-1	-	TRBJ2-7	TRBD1	TGCGCCAGCAGCCATTTGGGACAGGGGGCTCTATCCCTCAGCTCCTACGAGCAGTACTTC	CASSHLGQGALSLSSYEQYF
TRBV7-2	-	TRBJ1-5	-	TGTGCCAGCAGCTTGGGGGGGCAGCCCCAGCATTTT	CASSLGGQPQHF
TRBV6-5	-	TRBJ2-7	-	TGTGCCACGCGGGACAGCCCGTCTCACGAGCAGTACTTC	CATRDSPSHEQYF
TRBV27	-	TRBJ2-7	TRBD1	TGTGCCAGCAGTTCGGACAGGAAATACGAGCAGTACTTC	CASSSDRKYEQYF
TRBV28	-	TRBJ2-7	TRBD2	TGTGCCAGCAGCCCCGGGAGGGCCTACGAGCAGTACTTC	CASSPGRAYEQYF
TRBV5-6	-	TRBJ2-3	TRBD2	TGTGCCAGCAGCTTGGACGTAGCGGGGGGATTCACAGATACGCAGTATTTT	CASSLDVAGGFTDTQYF
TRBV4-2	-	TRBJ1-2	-	TGTGCCAGCAGCCCAGACCGTGTGGGCTACACCTTC	CASSPDRVGYTF
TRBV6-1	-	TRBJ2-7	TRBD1	TGTGCCAGCAGGACAGGGGACTCCTTGGAGCAGTACTTC	CASRTGDSLEQYF
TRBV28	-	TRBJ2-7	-	TGTGCCAGCAGTTCTAGCTCCTACGAGCAGTACTTC	CASSSSSYEQYF
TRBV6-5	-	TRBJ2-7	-	TGTGCCAGCACCGCCCTCCCGACGGGGGAGCAGTACTTC	CASTALPTGEQYF
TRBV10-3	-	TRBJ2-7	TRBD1	TGTGCCATCAGTGAGTCTCGTACAGGGGCCCACGAGCAGTACTTC	CAISESRTGAHEQYF